This T cell receptor (beta chain) derives from a study of T-cell memory formation after mild COVID-19. TCRdb itself ran the 5' RACE reads through MiXCR, one entry per CDR3 protein. The repertoire consists of about 150,000 distinct CDR3 sequences, with roughly 21% occurring once and the leading ten covering approximately 2.3%. This clonotype has more than one count but fewer than ten. The CDR3 sequence is 16 residues long. The V gene end was trimmed by 5 bases and the J gene end by 2 bases; junction bases not matched to a gene: 4. In germline, CDR1 is LGHNT, CDR2 FRNRAP. The sequenced sample was PBMCs or a T cell subset sorted from them (not recorded which). The receptor comes from an adult woman who had mild COVID-19 (a few samples of this study predate the infection). Cell type and time point are not known. V and J are TRBV12-5 and TRBJ2-6; 9 bases map to TRBD1. In DNA form, the CDR3 reads TGTGCTAGTGGTCCCTGGACAGGGGCTGGGGCCAACGTCCTGACTTTC. Translated, it gives CASGPWTGAGANVLTF.